The rows below give T cell receptor beta chains drawn from one sample of a study of blood T cell repertoires in COVID-19. Using immunoSEQ multiplex PCR, the repertoire was profiled, and TCRdb retains in-frame clones only, with some absent. The table has 300,000 to 350,000 clones, about 91% seen once. Material: peripheral blood. The receptor set was obtained from a man aged 25 to 40 with COVID-19, enrolled during active disease. The CDR3 runs from the conserved cysteine through the conserved F or W. Each record gives: D gene, CDR3 length, V gene, clone size, J gene, CDR3 DNA, CDR3 protein. The D gene is left open where the match is weak. Only part of the rows carry a size: once, few, many, or a class if the clone is expanded.

d_gene: .; len: 16; v_gene: TRBV28; abundance: .; j_gene: TRBJ2-7; CDR3nt: TGTGCCAGCAGTTTGGCCCTTACCCTCGAAGTCTACGAGCAGTACTTC; CDR3aa: CASSLALTLEVYEQYF
d_gene: TRBD2; len: 18; v_gene: TRBV14; abundance: .; j_gene: TRBJ2-3; CDR3nt: TGTGCCAGCAGCCAGGGACTAGCGGGGACCTACAGCACAGATACGCAGTATTTT; CDR3aa: CASSQGLAGTYSTDTQYF
d_gene: .; len: 12; v_gene: TRBV27; abundance: .; j_gene: TRBJ1-4; CDR3nt: TGTGCCAGCCGAAGGAGTAATGAAAAACTGTTTTTT; CDR3aa: CASRRSNEKLFF
d_gene: .; len: 15; v_gene: TRBV30; abundance: .; j_gene: TRBJ1-5; CDR3nt: TGTGCCTGGAGTGTTAGGAGGGCGGGCAATCAGCCCCAGCATTTT; CDR3aa: CAWSVRRAGNQPQHF
d_gene: .; len: 14; v_gene: TRBV4-1; abundance: .; j_gene: TRBJ1-2; CDR3nt: TGCGCCAGCAGCCAACTACAGGGCTACTATGGCTACACCTTC; CDR3aa: CASSQLQGYYGYTF
d_gene: .; len: 18; v_gene: TRBV5-3; abundance: .; j_gene: TRBJ1-1; CDR3nt: TGTGCCAGAAGCCCCTCTGGGGGCGGCCCACGAACATTCGCTGAAGCTTTCTTT; CDR3aa: CARSPSGGGPRTFAEAFF
d_gene: TRBD1; len: 15; v_gene: TRBV6-5; abundance: .; j_gene: TRBJ1-5; CDR3nt: TGTGCCAGCAGTTACAACAGGGGTAGCAATCAGCCCCAGCATTTT; CDR3aa: CASSYNRGSNQPQHF
d_gene: .; len: 13; v_gene: TRBV28; abundance: .; j_gene: TRBJ2-7; CDR3nt: TGTGCCAGCAGCCTGACCGTCCGGGGCGAGCAGTACTTC; CDR3aa: CASSLTVRGEQYF
d_gene: TRBD2; len: 16; v_gene: TRBV12-5; abundance: .; j_gene: TRBJ2-3; CDR3nt: TGTGCTAGTGGTTTGCAACTAGCGAGTATACCAGATACGCAGTATTTT; CDR3aa: CASGLQLASIPDTQYF
d_gene: .; len: 17; v_gene: TRBV5-1; abundance: .; j_gene: TRBJ2-7; CDR3nt: TGCGCCAGCAGCTTGGTGGCAGGGGATCCCGGGGTGTACGAGCAGTACTTC; CDR3aa: CASSLVAGDPGVYEQYF
d_gene: .; len: 14; v_gene: TRBV6-2/TRBV6-3; abundance: .; j_gene: TRBJ2-7; CDR3nt: TGTGCCAGCAGTTCAGGGACTTCGCGCTACGAGCAGTACTTC; CDR3aa: CASSSGTSRYEQYF
d_gene: TRBD1; len: 11; v_gene: TRBV19; abundance: .; j_gene: TRBJ2-5; CDR3nt: TGTGCCATTGGACAGGGGGAGACCCAGTACTTC; CDR3aa: CAIGQGETQYF
d_gene: .; len: 13; v_gene: TRBV7-3; abundance: once; j_gene: TRBJ2-7; CDR3nt: TGTGCCAGCAGCAAGAGTAGCTCCTACGAGCAGTACTTC; CDR3aa: CASSKSSSYEQYF
d_gene: .; len: 14; v_gene: TRBV5-1; abundance: .; j_gene: TRBJ2-7; CDR3nt: TGCGCCAGCAGCTTTTCTGCAGGGGTCGACGAGCAGTACTTC; CDR3aa: CASSFSAGVDEQYF
d_gene: TRBD2; len: 16; v_gene: TRBV7-9; abundance: .; j_gene: TRBJ2-7; CDR3nt: TGTGCCAGCAGCTTAGAGTTGACTAGCGGGAGGTACGAGCAGTACTTC; CDR3aa: CASSLELTSGRYEQYF
d_gene: TRBD1; len: 15; v_gene: TRBV27; abundance: few; j_gene: TRBJ1-2; CDR3nt: TGTGCCAGCAGTTCCCTATCAACAGGGGGCTCTGGCTACACCTTC; CDR3aa: CASSSLSTGGSGYTF
d_gene: TRBD2; len: 14; v_gene: TRBV7-3; abundance: .; j_gene: TRBJ2-7; CDR3nt: TGTGCCAGCAGCCGGGGACTAGCTGCCGACGAGCAGTACTTC; CDR3aa: CASSRGLAADEQYF
d_gene: TRBD2; len: 16; v_gene: TRBV19; abundance: once; j_gene: TRBJ2-7; CDR3nt: TGTGCCAGTAGTATGGAGGGGACTAGCGGGAGCTACGAGCAGTACTTC; CDR3aa: CASSMEGTSGSYEQYF